This is a list of T cell receptor beta chains from one sample in a study of neurological immune-mediated disorders. A single record per CDR3 protein comes from TCRdb applying MiXCR to the 5' RACE reads. This sample yields approximately 100,000 distinct CDR3 sequences, of which 3.5% are seen a single time; roughly 6% belongs to the top ten. The sequencing sample was made of PBMCs. These receptors were collected from a woman between 18 and 30 years old with multiple sclerosis. CDR3s include the opening cysteine and the closing phenylalanine or tryptophan. D genes are given only for firm matches. Clone size is stated in some rows and not others, as once, few, many or a class when expanded.

j_gene: TRBJ2-3; v_gene: TRBV5-1; d_gene: TRBD1; abundance: many; CDR3aa: CASSLAPGQGATQYF; CDR3nt: TGCGCCAGCAGCTTGGCCCCGGGACAGGGTGCTACGCAGTATTTT
j_gene: TRBJ2-1; v_gene: TRBV5-1; d_gene: TRBD2; abundance: few; CDR3aa: CASSLSGGAYNEQFF; CDR3nt: TGCGCCAGCAGCCTTAGCGGGGGTGCCTACAATGAGCAGTTCTTC
j_gene: TRBJ2-1; v_gene: TRBV7-6; d_gene: TRBD2; abundance: many; CDR3aa: CASSLRVLAAIGSYNEQFF; CDR3nt: TGTGCCAGCAGCTTAAGGGTCCTAGCGGCCATAGGGAGCTACAATGAGCAGTTCTTC
j_gene: TRBJ1-6; v_gene: TRBV14; d_gene: .; abundance: many; CDR3aa: CASSQVIGGNSPLHF; CDR3nt: TGTGCCAGCAGCCAAGTTATAGGGGGTAATTCACCCCTCCACTTT
j_gene: TRBJ2-3; v_gene: TRBV7-2; d_gene: TRBD2; abundance: many; CDR3aa: CASSSRFSGVTDTQYF; CDR3nt: TGTGCCAGCAGCTCTCGGTTTAGCGGGGTCACAGATACGCAGTATTTT
j_gene: TRBJ1-2; v_gene: TRBV18; d_gene: .; abundance: few; CDR3aa: CASSPLERDYGYTF; CDR3nt: TGTGCCAGCTCACCACTCGAAAGAGACTATGGCTACACCTTC
j_gene: TRBJ1-4; v_gene: TRBV7-8; d_gene: .; abundance: many; CDR3aa: CASSLLGVDEKLFF; CDR3nt: TGTGCCAGCAGCTTATTGGGGGTTGATGAAAAACTGTTTTTT
j_gene: TRBJ1-1; v_gene: TRBV20-1; d_gene: .; abundance: many; CDR3aa: CSARAQVNTEAFF; CDR3nt: TGCAGTGCTAGAGCGCAGGTGAACACTGAAGCTTTCTTT
j_gene: TRBJ2-3; v_gene: TRBV10-3; d_gene: TRBD1; abundance: many; CDR3aa: CAISEGQGPDTQYF; CDR3nt: TGTGCCATCAGTGAGGGACAGGGGCCAGATACGCAGTATTTT
j_gene: TRBJ1-1; v_gene: TRBV27; d_gene: .; abundance: .; CDR3aa: CASSPGEAFF; CDR3nt: TGTGCCAGCAGCCCGGGGGAAGCTTTCTTT
j_gene: TRBJ2-7; v_gene: TRBV7-2; d_gene: TRBD2; abundance: many; CDR3aa: CASSPGRGTSGRNEQYF; CDR3nt: TGTGCCAGCAGCCCGGGGCGGGGAACTAGCGGGAGAAACGAGCAGTACTTC
j_gene: TRBJ2-7; v_gene: TRBV2; d_gene: .; abundance: many; CDR3aa: CASSEILSWGSSYEQYF; CDR3nt: TGTGCCAGCAGTGAAATTTTATCTTGGGGAAGCTCCTACGAGCAGTACTTC
j_gene: TRBJ1-3; v_gene: TRBV7-6; d_gene: .; abundance: many; CDR3aa: CASSFGTALSGNTIYF; CDR3nt: TGTGCCAGCAGCTTTGGTACGGCCCTCTCTGGAAACACCATATATTTT
j_gene: TRBJ1-5; v_gene: TRBV12-3/TRBV12-4; d_gene: TRBD1; abundance: many; CDR3aa: CASSPTGGLYSNQPQHF; CDR3nt: TGTGCCAGCAGTCCAACAGGGGGCTTGTATAGCAATCAGCCCCAGCATTTT
j_gene: TRBJ2-2; v_gene: TRBV12-3/TRBV12-4; d_gene: .; abundance: many; CDR3aa: CASSYTKIGELFF; CDR3nt: TGTGCCAGCAGTTATACTAAAATCGGGGAGCTGTTTTTT
j_gene: TRBJ1-6; v_gene: TRBV28; d_gene: .; abundance: many; CDR3aa: CASRLPGQTGNSPLHF; CDR3nt: TGTGCCAGCAGGCTGCCGGGACAAACGGGAAATTCACCCCTCCACTTT
j_gene: TRBJ2-2; v_gene: TRBV20-1; d_gene: .; abundance: many; CDR3aa: CSARPGPSNTGELFF; CDR3nt: TGCAGTGCTAGGCCCGGACCGTCGAACACCGGGGAGCTGTTTTTT
j_gene: TRBJ2-7; v_gene: TRBV6-5; d_gene: TRBD1; abundance: many; CDR3aa: CASSSDRGLYEQYF; CDR3nt: TGTGCCAGCAGTTCGGACAGGGGGCTGTACGAGCAGTACTTC
j_gene: TRBJ2-3; v_gene: TRBV7-6; d_gene: .; abundance: few; CDR3aa: CASSSGGSTDTQYF; CDR3nt: TGTGCCAGCAGCTCCGGCGGGAGCACAGATACGCAGTATTTT
j_gene: TRBJ2-3; v_gene: TRBV29-1; d_gene: .; abundance: .; CDR3aa: CSGRRLEIDTQYF; CDR3nt: TGCAGCGGCCGGAGACTAGAGATAGATACGCAGTATTTT
j_gene: TRBJ1-5; v_gene: TRBV20-1; d_gene: .; abundance: many; CDR3aa: CSATTLQISNQPQHF; CDR3nt: TGCAGTGCGACCACACTCCAGATTAGCAATCAGCCCCAGCATTTT
j_gene: TRBJ1-2; v_gene: TRBV5-1; d_gene: .; abundance: many; CDR3aa: CASSPGARHGYTF; CDR3nt: TGCGCCAGCAGCCCGGGGGCCCGCCATGGCTACACCTTC
j_gene: TRBJ1-1; v_gene: TRBV20-1; d_gene: TRBD1; abundance: many; CDR3aa: CSARVTGPNTEAFF; CDR3nt: TGCAGTGCTAGAGTGACAGGGCCGAACACTGAAGCTTTCTTT
j_gene: TRBJ2-7; v_gene: TRBV6-5; d_gene: TRBD2; abundance: many; CDR3aa: CASSSRTSGSYEQYF; CDR3nt: TGTGCCAGCAGTAGTCGGACTAGCGGGAGCTACGAGCAGTACTTC
j_gene: TRBJ2-2; v_gene: TRBV20-1; d_gene: .; abundance: many; CDR3aa: CSARSQTGELFF; CDR3nt: TGCAGTGCTAGAAGCCAAACCGGGGAGCTGTTTTTT
j_gene: TRBJ2-7; v_gene: TRBV30; d_gene: .; abundance: many; CDR3aa: CAWTDPGPGEQYF; CDR3nt: TGTGCCTGGACGGATCCGGGCCCTGGCGAGCAGTACTTC
j_gene: TRBJ2-6; v_gene: TRBV12-3/TRBV12-4; d_gene: .; abundance: few; CDR3aa: CASSDSGANVLTF; CDR3nt: TGTGCCAGCAGCGATTCTGGGGCCAACGTCCTGACTTTC
j_gene: TRBJ2-5; v_gene: TRBV20-1; d_gene: .; abundance: many; CDR3aa: CSARLQGGETQYF; CDR3nt: TGCAGTGCACGGCTACAGGGTGGAGAGACCCAGTACTTC
j_gene: TRBJ1-4; v_gene: TRBV5-1; d_gene: .; abundance: .; CDR3aa: CTSRTDATNDKLFF; CDR3nt: TGCACCAGCAGGACAGATGCAACTAATGACAAACTGTTTTTT
j_gene: TRBJ2-5; v_gene: TRBV7-2; d_gene: .; abundance: many; CDR3aa: CASSPGLGYQETQYF; CDR3nt: TGTGCCAGCAGCCCGGGACTGGGGTACCAAGAGACCCAGTACTTC
j_gene: TRBJ2-7; v_gene: TRBV29-1; d_gene: .; abundance: many; CDR3aa: CSVEAAGDYEQYF; CDR3nt: TGCAGCGTTGAAGCAGCAGGGGACTACGAGCAGTACTTC
j_gene: TRBJ2-4; v_gene: TRBV18; d_gene: .; abundance: .; CDR3aa: CASSQQTTPLAKNIQYF; CDR3nt: TGTGCCAGCTCACAGCAGACAACACCTTTAGCCAAAAACATTCAGTACTTC